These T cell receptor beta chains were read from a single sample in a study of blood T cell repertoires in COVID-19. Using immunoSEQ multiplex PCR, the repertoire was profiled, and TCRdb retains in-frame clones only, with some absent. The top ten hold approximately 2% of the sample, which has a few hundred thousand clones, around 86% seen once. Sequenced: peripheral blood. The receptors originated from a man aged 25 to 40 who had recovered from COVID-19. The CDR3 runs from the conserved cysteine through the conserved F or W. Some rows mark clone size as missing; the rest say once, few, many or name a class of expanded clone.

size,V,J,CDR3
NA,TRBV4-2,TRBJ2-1,CASSPLAENEQFF
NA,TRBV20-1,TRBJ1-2,CSASSKQGLHGYTF
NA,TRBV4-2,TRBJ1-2,CASSQGEANYGYTF
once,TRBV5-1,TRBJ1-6,CASSLGHNNSPLHF
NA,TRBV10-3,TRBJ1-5,CAISETDRGNQPQHF
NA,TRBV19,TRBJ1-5,CASSSRVGQPQHF
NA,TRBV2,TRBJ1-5,CASSESGGGQPQHF
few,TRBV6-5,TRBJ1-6,CASSYGGVNSPLHF
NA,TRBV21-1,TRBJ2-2,CASSGQGVSSGELFF
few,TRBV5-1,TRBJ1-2,CASRLESSLTF
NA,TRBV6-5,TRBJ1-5,CASSGYGREGGAQHF
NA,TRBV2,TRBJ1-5,CASSVQGADNQPQHF
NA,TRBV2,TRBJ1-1,CARRGQGNTEAFF
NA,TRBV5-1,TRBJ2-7,CASSYHPGSKSSLEQYF
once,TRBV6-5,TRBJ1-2,CASSFNGQGDKGYTF
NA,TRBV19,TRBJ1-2,CASTRVGGSNYGYTF
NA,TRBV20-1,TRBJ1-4,CSASPQAGEKLFF
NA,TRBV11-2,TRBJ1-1,CASSFPGQLNTEAFF
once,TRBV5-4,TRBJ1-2,CASSGPAGQGGSYTF
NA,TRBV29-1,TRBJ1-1,CSVSRGGSTEAFF
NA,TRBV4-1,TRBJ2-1,CASSQASGEEQFF
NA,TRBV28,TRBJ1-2,CAGGQDLYGYTF
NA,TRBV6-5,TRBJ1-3,CASSSQGANTIYF
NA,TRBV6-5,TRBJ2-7,CASSYRQASVLGQYF
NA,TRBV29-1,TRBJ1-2,CSVGVNYGYTF
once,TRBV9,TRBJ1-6,CASSVAVLGSPLHF
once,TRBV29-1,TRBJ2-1,CSVVSRQQQFF
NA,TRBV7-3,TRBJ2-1,CASSSGGAIYNEQFF
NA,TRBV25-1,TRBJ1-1,CASNRLGGTEAFF
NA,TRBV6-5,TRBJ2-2,CASSYRGSGGLRELFF
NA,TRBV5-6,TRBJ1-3,CASSLVGSHSGNTIYF